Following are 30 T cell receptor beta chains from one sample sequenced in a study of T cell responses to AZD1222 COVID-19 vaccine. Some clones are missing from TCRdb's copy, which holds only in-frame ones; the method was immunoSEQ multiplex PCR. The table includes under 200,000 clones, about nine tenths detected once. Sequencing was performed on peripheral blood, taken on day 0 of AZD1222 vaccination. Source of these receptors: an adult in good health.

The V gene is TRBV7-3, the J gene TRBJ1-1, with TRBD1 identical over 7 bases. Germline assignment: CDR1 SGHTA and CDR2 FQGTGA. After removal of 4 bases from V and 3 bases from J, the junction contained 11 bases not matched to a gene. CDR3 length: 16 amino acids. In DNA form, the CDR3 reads TGTGCCAGCAGCTCCACGACAGGGTTAGTGGACACTGAAGCTTTCTTT. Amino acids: CASSSTTGLVDTEAFF.

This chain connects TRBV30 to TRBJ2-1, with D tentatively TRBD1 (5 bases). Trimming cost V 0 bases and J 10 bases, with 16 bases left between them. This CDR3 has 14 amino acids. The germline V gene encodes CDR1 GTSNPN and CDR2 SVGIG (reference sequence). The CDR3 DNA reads TGTGCCTGGAGTGTACTCGACAGAGTGGGGGAGCAGTTCTTC. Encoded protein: CAWSVLDRVGEQFF.

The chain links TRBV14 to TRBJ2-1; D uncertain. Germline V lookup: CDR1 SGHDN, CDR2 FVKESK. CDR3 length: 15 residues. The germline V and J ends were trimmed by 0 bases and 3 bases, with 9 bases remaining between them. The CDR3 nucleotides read TGTGCCAGCAGCCAAGAATTGGTGAGCTACAATGAGCAGTTCTTC. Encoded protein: CASSQELVSYNEQFF.

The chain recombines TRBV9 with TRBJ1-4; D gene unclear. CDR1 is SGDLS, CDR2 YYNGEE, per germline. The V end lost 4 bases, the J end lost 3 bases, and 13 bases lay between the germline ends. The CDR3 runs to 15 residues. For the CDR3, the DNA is TGTGCCAGCAGCCTGGGCCCTGACCCTAATGAAAAACTGTTTTTT. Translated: CASSLGPDPNEKLFF. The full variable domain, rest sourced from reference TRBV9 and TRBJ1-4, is DSGVTQTPKHLITATGQRVTLRCSPRSGDLSVYWYQQSLDQGLQFLIQYYNGEERAKGNILERFSAQQFPDLHSELNLSSLELGDSALYFCASSLGPDPNEKLFFGSGTQLSVL.

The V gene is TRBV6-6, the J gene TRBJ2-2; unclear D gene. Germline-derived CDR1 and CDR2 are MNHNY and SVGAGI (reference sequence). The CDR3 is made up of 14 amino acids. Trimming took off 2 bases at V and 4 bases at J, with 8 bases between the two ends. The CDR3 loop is CASSYRAGTGELFF. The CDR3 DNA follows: TGTGCCAGCAGTTACAGGGCCGGCACCGGGGAGCTGTTTTTT.

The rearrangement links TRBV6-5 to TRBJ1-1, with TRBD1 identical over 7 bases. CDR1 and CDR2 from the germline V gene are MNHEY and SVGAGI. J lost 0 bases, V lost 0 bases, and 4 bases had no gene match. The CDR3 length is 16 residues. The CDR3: CASSYSPGQMNTEAFF. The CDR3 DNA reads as TGTGCCAGCAGTTACTCACCGGGACAGATGAACACTGAAGCTTTCTTT.

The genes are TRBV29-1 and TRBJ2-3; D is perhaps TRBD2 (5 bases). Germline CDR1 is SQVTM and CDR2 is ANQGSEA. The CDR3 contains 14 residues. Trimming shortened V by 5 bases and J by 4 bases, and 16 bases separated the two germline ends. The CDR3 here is CSVQNSGRSDTQYF. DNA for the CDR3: TGCAGCGTTCAGAACAGCGGACGGTCAGATACGCAGTATTTT.

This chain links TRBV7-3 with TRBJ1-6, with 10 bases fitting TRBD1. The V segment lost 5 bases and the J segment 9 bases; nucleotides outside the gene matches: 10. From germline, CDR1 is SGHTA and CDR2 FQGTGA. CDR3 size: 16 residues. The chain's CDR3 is CASSETGQGIFSPLHF. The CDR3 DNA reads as TGTGCCAGCAGCGAAACGGGACAGGGGATATTTTCACCCCTCCACTTT.

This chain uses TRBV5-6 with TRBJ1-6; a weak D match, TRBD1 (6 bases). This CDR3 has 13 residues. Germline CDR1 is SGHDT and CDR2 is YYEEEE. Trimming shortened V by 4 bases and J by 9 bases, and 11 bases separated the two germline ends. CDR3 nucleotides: TGTGCCAGCAGCCGTACAGGGAGTTCACCCCTCCACTTT. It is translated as CASSRTGSSPLHF. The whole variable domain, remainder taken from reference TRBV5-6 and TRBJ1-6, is DAGVTQSPTHLIKTRGQQVTLRCSPKSGHDTVSWYQQALGQGPQFIFQYYEEEERQRGNFPDRFSGHQFPNYSSELNVNALLLGDSALYLCASSRTGSSPLHFGNGTRLTVT.

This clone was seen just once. CDR3 loop: CASSTRTGIGSPLHF. In DNA form, the CDR3 reads TGTGCCAGCAGTACCCGGACAGGGATAGGGTCACCCCTCCACTTT. This chain uses TRBV27 with TRBJ1-6, with TRBD1 identical over 8 bases. The CDR3 is 15 residues long. J lost 10 bases, V lost 5 bases, and 10 bases had no gene match. Germline V lookup: CDR1 MNHEY, CDR2 SMNVEV (reference sequence).

CDR3 DNA sequence: TGTGCCAGCAGCAGCGTTGTCAGAGGGCGGTTAACCGGGGAGCTGTTTTTT. It specifies CASSSVVRGRLTGELFF. This chain connects TRBV21-1 to TRBJ2-2; the D call in the table, TRBD2, was not verified against the DNA. TRBV21-1 is classified as a pseudogene. There are 17 residues in the CDR3.

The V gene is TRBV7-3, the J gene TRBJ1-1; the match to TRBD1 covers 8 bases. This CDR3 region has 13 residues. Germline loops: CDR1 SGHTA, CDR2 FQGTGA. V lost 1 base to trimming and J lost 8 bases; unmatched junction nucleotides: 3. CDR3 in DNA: TGTGCCAGCAGCTTAATAACAGGGGGGGAAGCTTTCTTT. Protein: CASSLITGGEAFF.

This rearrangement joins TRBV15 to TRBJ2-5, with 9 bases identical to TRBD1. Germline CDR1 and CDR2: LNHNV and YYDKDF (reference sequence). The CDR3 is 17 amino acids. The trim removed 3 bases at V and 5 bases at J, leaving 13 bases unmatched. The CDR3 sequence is CATSRKAGTGRSETQYF. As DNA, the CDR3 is TGTGCCACCAGCAGGAAGGCCGGGACAGGGAGGTCGGAGACCCAGTACTTC.

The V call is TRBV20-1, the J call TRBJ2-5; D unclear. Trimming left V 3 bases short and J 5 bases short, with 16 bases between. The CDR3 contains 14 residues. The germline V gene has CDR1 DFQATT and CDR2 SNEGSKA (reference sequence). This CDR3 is CSASTWVSTETQYF. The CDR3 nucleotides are TGCAGTGCTAGTACGTGGGTTTCCACGGAGACCCAGTACTTC.

CDR3 DNA: TGCGCCAGCAGCTTGCTCGGAGACGGACAGACCCAAGCTAACTATGGCTACACCTTC. It yields the protein CASSLLGDGQTQANYGYTF. The chain is built from TRBV5-1 and TRBJ1-2, with a possible D match to TRBD1 (6 bases). Germline assignment: CDR1 SGHRS and CDR2 YFSETQ. The V gene lost 1 base and the J gene lost 0 bases, with 22 bases spanning the gap. CDR3 length: 19 amino acids.

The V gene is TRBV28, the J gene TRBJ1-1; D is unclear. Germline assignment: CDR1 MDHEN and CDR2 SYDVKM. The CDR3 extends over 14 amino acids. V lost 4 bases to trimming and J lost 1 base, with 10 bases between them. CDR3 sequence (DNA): TGTGCCAGCAGTTCTGCAGTACCGAACACTGAAGCTTTCTTT. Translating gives CASSSAVPNTEAFF.

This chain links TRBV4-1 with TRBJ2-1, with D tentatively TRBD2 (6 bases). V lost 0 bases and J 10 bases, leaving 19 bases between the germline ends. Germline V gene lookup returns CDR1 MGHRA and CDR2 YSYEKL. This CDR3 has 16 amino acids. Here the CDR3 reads CASSQDSSASLAEQFF. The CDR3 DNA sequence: TGCGCCAGCAGCCAAGACTCTAGCGCTAGCCTTGCCGAGCAGTTCTTC.

The CDR3 DNA reads TGTGCCAGCAGTATGCTAAACTCGGGGGAAAGCACAGATACGCAGTATTTT. It specifies CASSMLNSGESTDTQYF. V and J are TRBV28 and TRBJ2-3; tentative D call: TRBD2 (6 bases). The length of the CDR3 is 17 residues. V gave up 5 bases and J gave up 0 bases, with 18 bases separating them. Germline CDR1 and CDR2: MDHEN and SYDVKM.

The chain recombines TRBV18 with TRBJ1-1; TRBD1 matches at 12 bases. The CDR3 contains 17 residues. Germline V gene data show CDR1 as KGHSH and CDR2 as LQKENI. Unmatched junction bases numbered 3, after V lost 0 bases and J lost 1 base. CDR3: CASSPPGQGAPNTEAFF. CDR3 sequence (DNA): TGTGCCAGCTCACCACCGGGACAGGGGGCCCCGAACACTGAAGCTTTCTTT. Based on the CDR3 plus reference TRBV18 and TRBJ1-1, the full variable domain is NAGVMQNPRHLVRRRGQEARLRCSPMKGHSHVYWYRQLPEEGLKFMVYLQKENIIDESGMPKERFSAEFPKEGPSILRIQQVVRGDSAAYFCASSPPGQGAPNTEAFFGQGTRLTVV.

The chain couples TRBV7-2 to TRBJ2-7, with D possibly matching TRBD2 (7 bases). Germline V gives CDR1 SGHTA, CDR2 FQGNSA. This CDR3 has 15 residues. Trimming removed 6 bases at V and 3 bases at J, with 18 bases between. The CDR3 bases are TGTGCCAGCAGTGGGGGGGCTGCCATGAGCTACGAGCAGTACTTC. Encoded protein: CASSGGAAMSYEQYF.

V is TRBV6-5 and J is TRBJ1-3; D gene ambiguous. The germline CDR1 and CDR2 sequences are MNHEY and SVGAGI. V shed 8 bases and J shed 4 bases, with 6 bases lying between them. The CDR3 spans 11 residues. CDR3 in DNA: TGTGCCAGCCAAGGAGGAAACACCATATATTTT. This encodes CASQGGNTIYF.

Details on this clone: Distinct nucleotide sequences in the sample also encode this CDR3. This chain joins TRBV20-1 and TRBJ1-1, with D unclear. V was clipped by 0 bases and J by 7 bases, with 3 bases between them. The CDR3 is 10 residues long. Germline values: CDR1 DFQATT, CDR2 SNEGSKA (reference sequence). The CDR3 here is CSAREGEAFF. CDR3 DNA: TGCAGTGCTAGAGAGGGTGAAGCTTTCTTT.

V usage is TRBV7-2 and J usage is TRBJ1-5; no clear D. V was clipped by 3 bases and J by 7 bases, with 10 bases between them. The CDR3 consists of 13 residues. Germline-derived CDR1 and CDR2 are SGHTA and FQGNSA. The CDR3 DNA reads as TGTGCCAGCAGCTTTCGGGCCTCACAGCCCCAGCATTTT. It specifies CASSFRASQPQHF.

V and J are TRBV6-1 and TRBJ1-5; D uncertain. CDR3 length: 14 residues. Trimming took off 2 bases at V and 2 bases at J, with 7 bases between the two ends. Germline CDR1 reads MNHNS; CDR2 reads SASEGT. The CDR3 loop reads CASSESTRNQPQHF. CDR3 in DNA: TGTGCCAGCAGTGAATCCACCCGCAATCAGCCCCAGCATTTT.

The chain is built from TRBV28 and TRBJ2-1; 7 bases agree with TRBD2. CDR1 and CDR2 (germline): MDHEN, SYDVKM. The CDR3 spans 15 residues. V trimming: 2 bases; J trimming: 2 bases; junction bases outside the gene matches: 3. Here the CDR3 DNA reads TGTGCCAGCAGTTTAGGGGGGGAAACCTACAATGAGCAGTTCTTC. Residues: CASSLGGETYNEQFF.

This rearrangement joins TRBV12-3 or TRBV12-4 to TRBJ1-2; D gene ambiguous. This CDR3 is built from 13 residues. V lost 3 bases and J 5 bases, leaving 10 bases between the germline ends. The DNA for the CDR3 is TGTGCCAGCAGTTTCGGTCAAGAATATGGCTACACCTTC. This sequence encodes CASSFGQEYGYTF.

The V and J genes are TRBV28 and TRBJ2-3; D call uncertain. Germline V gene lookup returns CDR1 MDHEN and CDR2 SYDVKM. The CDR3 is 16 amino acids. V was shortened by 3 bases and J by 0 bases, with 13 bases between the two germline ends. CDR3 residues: CASSFLRGTSTDTQYF. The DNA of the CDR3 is TGTGCCAGCAGTTTTCTGCGCGGTACTAGCACAGATACGCAGTATTTT.

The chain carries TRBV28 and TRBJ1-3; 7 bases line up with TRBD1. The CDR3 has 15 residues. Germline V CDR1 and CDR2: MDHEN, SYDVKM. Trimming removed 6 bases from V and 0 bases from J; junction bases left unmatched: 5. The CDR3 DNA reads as TGTGCCAGCAGGGCACAGGGGAGCTCTGGAAACACCATATATTTT. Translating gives CASRAQGSSGNTIYF.

In nucleotides, the CDR3 is TGCGCCAGCAGCTTAGCAGGGTGGGCCTACGAGCAGTACTTC. It yields the protein CASSLAGWAYEQYF. The V and J genes are TRBV5-1 and TRBJ2-7; D is possibly TRBD1 (5 bases). Per the germline V gene, CDR1 is SGHRS and CDR2 is YFSETQ. The ends were cut back, 2 bases at V and 2 bases at J, with 11 bases in the middle. CDR3 length equals 14 residues.

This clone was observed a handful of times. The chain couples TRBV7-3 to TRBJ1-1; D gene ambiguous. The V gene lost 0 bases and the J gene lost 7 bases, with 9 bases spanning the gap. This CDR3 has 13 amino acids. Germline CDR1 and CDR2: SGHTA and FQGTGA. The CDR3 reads CASSLTLGGEAFF. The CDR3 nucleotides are TGTGCCAGCAGCTTAACGTTGGGAGGTGAAGCTTTCTTT.